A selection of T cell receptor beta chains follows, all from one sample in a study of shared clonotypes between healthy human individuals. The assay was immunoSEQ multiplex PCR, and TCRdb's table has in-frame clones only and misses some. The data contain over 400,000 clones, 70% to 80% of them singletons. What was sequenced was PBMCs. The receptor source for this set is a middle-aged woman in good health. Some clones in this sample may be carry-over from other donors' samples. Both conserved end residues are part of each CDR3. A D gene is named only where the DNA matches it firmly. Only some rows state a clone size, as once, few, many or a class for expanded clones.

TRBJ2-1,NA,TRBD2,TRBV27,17,TGTGCCAGCAGTTGGGGACTAGCGGGAAGGGGGTACAATGAGCAGTTCTTC,CASSWGLAGRGYNEQFF
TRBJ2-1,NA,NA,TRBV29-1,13,TGCAGCGTTGAGGGGGATACCTACAATGAGCAGTTCTTC,CSVEGDTYNEQFF
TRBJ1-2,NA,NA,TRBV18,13,TGTGCCAGCTCCGAGGGGATTACGTTTGGCTACACCTTC,CASSEGITFGYTF
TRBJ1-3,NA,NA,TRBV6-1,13,TGTGCCGGCAGTGAAGGAACAGGAAACACCATATATTTT,CAGSEGTGNTIYF
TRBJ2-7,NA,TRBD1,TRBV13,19,TGTGCCAGCAGCTTAACCGGGACAGGGGGTTACTTTAGCTCCTACGAGCAGTACTTC,CASSLTGTGGYFSSYEQYF
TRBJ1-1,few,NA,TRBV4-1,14,TGCGCCAGCAGCCGGTACACAGGGAACACTGAAGCTTTCTTT,CASSRYTGNTEAFF
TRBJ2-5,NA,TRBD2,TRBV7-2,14,TGTGCCAGCAGCCCTGGGACTAACCAAGAGACCCAGTACTTC,CASSPGTNQETQYF
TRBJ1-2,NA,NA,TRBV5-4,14,TGTGCCAGCAGCATCCACCGGGGGCGCGATGGCTACACCTTC,CASSIHRGRDGYTF
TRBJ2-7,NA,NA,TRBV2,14,TGTGCCAGCAGGTCGCTAGCTATCGGCTACGAGCAGTACTTC,CASRSLAIGYEQYF
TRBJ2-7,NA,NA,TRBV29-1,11,TGCAGCGTTGAAGAGGCCTACGAGCAGTACTTC,CSVEEAYEQYF
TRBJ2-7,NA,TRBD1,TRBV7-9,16,TGTGCCAGCAGCTCCCACGACGGGACAGGGGGCTACGAGCAGTACTTC,CASSSHDGTGGYEQYF
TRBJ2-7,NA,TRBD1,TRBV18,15,TGTGCCAGCTCTCCCAACAGGGGTGAATTTGACGAGCAGTACTTC,CASSPNRGEFDEQYF
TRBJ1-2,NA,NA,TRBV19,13,TGTGCCAGTAGTCGGCAGGGTACCTATGGCTACACCTTC,CASSRQGTYGYTF
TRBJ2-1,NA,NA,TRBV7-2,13,TGTGCCAGCAGCTTCGTCTTGCTAGCGGAGCAGTTCTTC,CASSFVLLAEQFF
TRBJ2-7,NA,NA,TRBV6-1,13,TGTGCCAGCAGTGCCTTCCCATACTACGAGCAGTACTTC,CASSAFPYYEQYF
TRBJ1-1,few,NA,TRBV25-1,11,TGTGCCAGCATTTGGGACACTGAAGCTTTCTTT,CASIWDTEAFF
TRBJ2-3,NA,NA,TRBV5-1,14,TGCGCCAGCAGCCCCCCCCTTAGCACAGATACGCAGTATTTT,CASSPPLSTDTQYF
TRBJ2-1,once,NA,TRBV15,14,TGTGCCACCAGCAGAGATCTGGCCGCCAATGAGCAGTTCTTC,CATSRDLAANEQFF